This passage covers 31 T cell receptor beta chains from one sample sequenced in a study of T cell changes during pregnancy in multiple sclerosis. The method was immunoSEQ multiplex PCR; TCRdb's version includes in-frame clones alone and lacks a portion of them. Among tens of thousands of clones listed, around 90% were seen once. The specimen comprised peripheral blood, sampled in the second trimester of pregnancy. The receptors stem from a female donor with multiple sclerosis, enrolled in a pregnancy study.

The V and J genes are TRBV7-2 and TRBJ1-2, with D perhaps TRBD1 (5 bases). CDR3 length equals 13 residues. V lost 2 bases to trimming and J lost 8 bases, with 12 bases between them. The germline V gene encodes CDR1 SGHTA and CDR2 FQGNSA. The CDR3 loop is CASSLRVREGYTF. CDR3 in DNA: TGTGCCAGCAGCTTAAGGGTCAGGGAAGGCTACACCTTC.

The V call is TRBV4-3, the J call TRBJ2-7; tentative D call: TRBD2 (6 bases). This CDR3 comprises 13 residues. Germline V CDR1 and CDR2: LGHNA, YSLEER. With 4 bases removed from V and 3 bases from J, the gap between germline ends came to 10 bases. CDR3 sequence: CASSPGLSYEQYF. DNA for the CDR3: TGCGCCAGCAGCCCGGGACTGAGCTACGAGCAGTACTTC.

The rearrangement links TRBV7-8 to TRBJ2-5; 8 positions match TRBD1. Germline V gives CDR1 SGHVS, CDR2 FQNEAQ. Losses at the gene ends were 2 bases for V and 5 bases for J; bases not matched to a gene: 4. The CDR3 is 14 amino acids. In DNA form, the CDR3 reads TGTGCCAGCAGCTTACAGGGGGCGGCGGAGACCCAGTACTTC. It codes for CASSLQGAAETQYF.

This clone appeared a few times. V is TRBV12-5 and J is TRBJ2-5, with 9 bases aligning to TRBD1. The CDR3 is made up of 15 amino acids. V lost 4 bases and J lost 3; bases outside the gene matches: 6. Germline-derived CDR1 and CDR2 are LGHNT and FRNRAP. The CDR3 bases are TGTGCTAGTGGTTCCCCCGGGACAGGGAAAGAGACCCAGTACTTC. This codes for CASGSPGTGKETQYF.

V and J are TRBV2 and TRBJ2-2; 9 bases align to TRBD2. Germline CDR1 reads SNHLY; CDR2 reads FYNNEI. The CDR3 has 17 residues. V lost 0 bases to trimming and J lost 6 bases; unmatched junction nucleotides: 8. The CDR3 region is CASSEARRGGKAGELFF. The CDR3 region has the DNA TGTGCCAGCAGTGAAGCAAGGCGGGGGGGAAAGGCCGGGGAGCTGTTTTTT.

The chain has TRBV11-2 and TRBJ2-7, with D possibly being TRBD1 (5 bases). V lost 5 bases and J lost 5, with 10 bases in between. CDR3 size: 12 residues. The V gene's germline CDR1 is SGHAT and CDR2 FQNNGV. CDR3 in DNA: TGTGCCAGCAGCCCGGCAGGGCACGAGCAGTACTTC. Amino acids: CASSPAGHEQYF. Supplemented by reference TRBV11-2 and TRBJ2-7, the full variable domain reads EAGVAQSPRYKIIEKRQSVAFWCNPISGHATLYWYQQILGQGPKLLIQFQNNGVVDDSQLPKDRFSAERLKGVDSTLKIQPAKLEDSAVYLCASSPAGHEQYFGPGTRLTVT.

CDR3 bases: TGTGCCAGCTCACCACCCGAGACACGGGAGGAGGCTTTCTTT. This translates into CASSPPETREEAFF. The chain is built from TRBV18 and TRBJ1-1; D uncertain. Looked up from germline, CDR1 is KGHSH and CDR2 is LQKENI. Trimming cost V 0 bases and J 11 bases, with 16 bases left between them. The CDR3 spans 14 residues. Combining the CDR3 with reference TRBV18 and TRBJ1-1 gives the whole variable domain NAGVMQNPRHLVRRRGQEARLRCSPMKGHSHVYWYRQLPEEGLKFMVYLQKENIIDESGMPKERFSAEFPKEGPSILRIQQVVRGDSAAYFCASSPPETREEAFFGQGTRLTVV.

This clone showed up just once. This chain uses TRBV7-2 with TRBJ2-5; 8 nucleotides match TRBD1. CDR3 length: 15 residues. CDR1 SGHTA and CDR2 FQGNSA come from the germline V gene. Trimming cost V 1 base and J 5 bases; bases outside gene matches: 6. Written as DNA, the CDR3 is TGTGCCAGCAGCTTAGTTCAGGGGGCTGGTGAGACCCAGTACTTC. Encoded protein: CASSLVQGAGETQYF.

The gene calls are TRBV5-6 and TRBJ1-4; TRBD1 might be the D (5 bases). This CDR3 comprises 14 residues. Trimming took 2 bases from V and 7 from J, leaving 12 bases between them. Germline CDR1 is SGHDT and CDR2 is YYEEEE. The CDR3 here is CASSFVQGGEKLFF. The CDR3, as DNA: TGTGCCAGCAGCTTCGTTCAGGGTGGTGAAAAACTGTTTTTT.

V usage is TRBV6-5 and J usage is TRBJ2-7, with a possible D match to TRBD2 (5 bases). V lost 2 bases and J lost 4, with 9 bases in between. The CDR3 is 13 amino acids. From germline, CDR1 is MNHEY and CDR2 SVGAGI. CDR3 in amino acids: CASSYGRNYEQYF. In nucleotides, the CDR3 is TGTGCCAGCAGTTACGGGAGAAATTACGAGCAGTACTTC.

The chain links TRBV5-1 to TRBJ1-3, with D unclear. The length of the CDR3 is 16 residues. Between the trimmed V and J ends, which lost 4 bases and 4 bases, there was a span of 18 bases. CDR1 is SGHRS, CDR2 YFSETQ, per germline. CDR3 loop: CASSPEGSGLGNTIYF. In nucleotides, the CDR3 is TGCGCCAGCAGCCCGGAGGGCAGTGGATTAGGAAACACCATATATTTT.

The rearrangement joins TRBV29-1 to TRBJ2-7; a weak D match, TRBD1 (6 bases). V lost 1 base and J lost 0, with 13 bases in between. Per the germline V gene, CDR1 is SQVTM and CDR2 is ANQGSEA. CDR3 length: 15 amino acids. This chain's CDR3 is CSVEGLTGSSYEQYF. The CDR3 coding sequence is TGCAGCGTTGAAGGTCTGACAGGTTCCTCCTACGAGCAGTACTTC.

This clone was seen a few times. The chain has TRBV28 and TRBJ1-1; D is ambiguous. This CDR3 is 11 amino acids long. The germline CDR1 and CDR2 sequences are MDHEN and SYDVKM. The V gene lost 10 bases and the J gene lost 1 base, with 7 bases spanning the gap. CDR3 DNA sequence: TGTGCCACCCAGAAGAACACTGAAGCTTTCTTT. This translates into CATQKNTEAFF. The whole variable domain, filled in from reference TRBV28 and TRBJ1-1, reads DVKVTQSSRYLVKRTGEKVFLECVQDMDHENMFWYRQDPGLGLRLIYFSYDVKMKEKGDIPEGYSVSREKKERFSLILESASTNQTSMYLCATQKNTEAFFGQGTRLTVV.

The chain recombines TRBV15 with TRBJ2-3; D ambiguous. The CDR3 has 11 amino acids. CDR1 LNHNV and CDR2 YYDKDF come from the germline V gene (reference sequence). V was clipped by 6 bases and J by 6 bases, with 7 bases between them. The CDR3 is CATRMEDTQYF. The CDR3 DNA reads TGTGCCACCAGAATGGAGGATACGCAGTATTTT.

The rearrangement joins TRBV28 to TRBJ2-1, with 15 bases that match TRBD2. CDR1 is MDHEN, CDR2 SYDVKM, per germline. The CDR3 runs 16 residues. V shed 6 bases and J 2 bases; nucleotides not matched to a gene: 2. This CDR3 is CASRGLAGGPYNEQFF. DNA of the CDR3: TGTGCCAGCAGAGGACTAGCGGGGGGGCCCTACAATGAGCAGTTCTTC.

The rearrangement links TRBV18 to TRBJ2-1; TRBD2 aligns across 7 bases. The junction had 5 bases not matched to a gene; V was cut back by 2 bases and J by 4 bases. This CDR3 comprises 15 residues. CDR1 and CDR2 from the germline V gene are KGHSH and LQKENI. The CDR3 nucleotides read TGTGCCAGCTCACCAGTGCCTAGCGGATACAATGAGCAGTTCTTC. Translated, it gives CASSPVPSGYNEQFF.

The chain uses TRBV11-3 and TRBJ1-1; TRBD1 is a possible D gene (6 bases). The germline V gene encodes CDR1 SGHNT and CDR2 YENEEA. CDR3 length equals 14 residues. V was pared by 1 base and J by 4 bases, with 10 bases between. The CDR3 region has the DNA TGTGCCAGCAGCTTAGCAGGGGCCTTCACTGAAGCTTTCTTT. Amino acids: CASSLAGAFTEAFF.

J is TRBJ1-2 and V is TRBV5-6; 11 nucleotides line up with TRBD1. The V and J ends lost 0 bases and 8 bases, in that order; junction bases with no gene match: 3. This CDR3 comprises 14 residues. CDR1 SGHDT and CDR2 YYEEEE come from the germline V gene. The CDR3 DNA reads TGTGCCAGCAGCTTGGGGACAGGGGGCACCGGCTACACCTTC. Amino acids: CASSLGTGGTGYTF.

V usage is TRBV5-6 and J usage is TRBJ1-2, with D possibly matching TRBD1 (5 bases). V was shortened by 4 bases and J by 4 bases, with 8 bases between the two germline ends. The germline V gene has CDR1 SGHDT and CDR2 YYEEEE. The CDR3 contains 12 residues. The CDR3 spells CASSQTAYGYTF. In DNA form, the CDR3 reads TGTGCCAGCAGCCAGACAGCCTATGGCTACACCTTC.

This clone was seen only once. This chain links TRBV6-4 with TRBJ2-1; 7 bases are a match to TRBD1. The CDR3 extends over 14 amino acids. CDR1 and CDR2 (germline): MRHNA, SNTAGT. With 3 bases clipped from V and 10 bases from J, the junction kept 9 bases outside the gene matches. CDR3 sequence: CASSEGTAASEQFF. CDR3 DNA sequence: TGTGCCAGCAGTGAAGGGACAGCAGCCTCCGAGCAGTTCTTC.

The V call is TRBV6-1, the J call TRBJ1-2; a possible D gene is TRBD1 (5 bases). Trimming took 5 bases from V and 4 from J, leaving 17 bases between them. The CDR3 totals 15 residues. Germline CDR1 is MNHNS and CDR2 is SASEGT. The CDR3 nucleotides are TGTGCCAGCAGTACTAATCGGGGGACTCGCTATGGCTACACCTTC. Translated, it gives CASSTNRGTRYGYTF.

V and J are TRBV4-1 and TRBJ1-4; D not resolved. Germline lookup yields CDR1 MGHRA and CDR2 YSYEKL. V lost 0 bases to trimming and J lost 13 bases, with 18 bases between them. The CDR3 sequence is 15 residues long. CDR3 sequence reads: CASSQDWSGSNLLFF. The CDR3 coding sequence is TGCGCCAGCAGCCAAGATTGGTCAGGCTCGAACCTACTGTTTTTT.

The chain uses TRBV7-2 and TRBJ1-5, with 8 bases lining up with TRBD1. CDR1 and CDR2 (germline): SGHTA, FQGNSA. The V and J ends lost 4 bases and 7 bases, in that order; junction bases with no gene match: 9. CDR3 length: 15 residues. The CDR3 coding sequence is TGTGCCAGCAGCTCCGGCAGGGGGCGGTCACAGCCCCAGCATTTT. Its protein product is CASSSGRGRSQPQHF.

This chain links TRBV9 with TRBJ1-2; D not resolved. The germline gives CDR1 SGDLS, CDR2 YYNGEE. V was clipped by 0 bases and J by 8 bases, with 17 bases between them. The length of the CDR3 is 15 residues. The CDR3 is CASSVEPDLRGGYTF. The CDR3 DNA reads TGTGCCAGCAGCGTAGAACCGGACCTCAGAGGGGGCTACACCTTC.

The CDR3 DNA reads TGTGCCAGCAGCGAGACCAGGGAGGGTGGCTACACCTTC. This sequence encodes CASSETREGGYTF. The chain employs TRBV5-8 and TRBJ1-2, with a weak D call TRBD1 (5 bases). The germline V gene has CDR1 SGHTS and CDR2 YDEGEE. The V gene lost 4 bases and the J gene lost 7 bases, with 14 bases spanning the gap. The CDR3 is 13 residues long.

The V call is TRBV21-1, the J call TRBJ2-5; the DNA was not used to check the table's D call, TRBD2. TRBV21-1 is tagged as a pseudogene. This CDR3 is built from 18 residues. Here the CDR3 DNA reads TGTGCCAGCAGCAAAGTGGGGACTAGCGGGAGTAATCAAGAGACCCAGTACTTC. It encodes CASSKVGTSGSNQETQYF.

The CDR3 nucleotides read TGTGCCAGCAGCCTACAGCGGGGAAATTACGAGCAGTACTTC. Its translation is CASSLQRGNYEQYF. This chain links TRBV5-6 with TRBJ2-7; TRBD2 agrees at 7 bases. The junction had 8 bases not matched to a gene; V was cut back by 4 bases and J by 4 bases. The CDR3 is 14 residues long. The V gene's germline CDR1 is SGHDT and CDR2 YYEEEE.

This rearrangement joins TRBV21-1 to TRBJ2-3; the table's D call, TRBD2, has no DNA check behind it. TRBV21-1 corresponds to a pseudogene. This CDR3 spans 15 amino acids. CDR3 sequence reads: CASSKRSGSTDTQYF. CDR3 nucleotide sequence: TGTGCCAGCAGCAAACGTTCGGGGTCCACAGATACGCAGTATTTT.

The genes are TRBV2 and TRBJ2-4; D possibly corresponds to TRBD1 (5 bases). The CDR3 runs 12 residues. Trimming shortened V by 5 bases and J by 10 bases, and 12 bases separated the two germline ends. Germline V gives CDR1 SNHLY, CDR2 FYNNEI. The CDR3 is CASSRGSWIQYF. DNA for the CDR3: TGTGCCAGCAGTAGGGGATCTTGGATTCAGTACTTC. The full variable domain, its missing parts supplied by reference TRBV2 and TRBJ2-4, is EPEVTQTPSHQVTQMGQEVILRCVPISNHLYFYWYRQILGQKVEFLVSFYNNEISEKSEIFDDQFSVERPDGSNFTLKIRSTKLEDSAMYFCASSRGSWIQYFGAGTRLSVL.

CDR3 amino acids: CASRMGQARTEAFF. CDR3 bases: TGTGCCAGTAGGATGGGACAGGCAAGGACTGAAGCTTTCTTT. The chain couples TRBV19 to TRBJ1-1; the match to TRBD1 covers 8 bases. The CDR3 consists of 14 residues. From germline, CDR1 is LNHDA and CDR2 SQIVND (reference sequence). V lost 6 bases to trimming and J lost 5 bases; unmatched junction nucleotides: 8.

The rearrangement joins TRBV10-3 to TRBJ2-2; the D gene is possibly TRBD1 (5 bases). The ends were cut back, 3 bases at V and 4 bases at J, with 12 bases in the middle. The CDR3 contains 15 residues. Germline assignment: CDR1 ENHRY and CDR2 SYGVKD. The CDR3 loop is CAISELGLSTGELFF. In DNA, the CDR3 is TGTGCCATCAGTGAACTGGGGCTTAGCACCGGGGAGCTGTTTTTT.